The source of this T cell receptor (beta chain) is a study of OX40 agonist ivuxolimab in advanced cancers. Looking at the study overall: The costimulatory receptor OX40 (CD134) was targeted by ivuxolimab, a fully human IgG2 agonistic monoclonal antibody. Intravenous ivuxolimab was administered to patients every 2 weeks at six dose levels: 0.01, 0.1, 0.3, 1.5, 3 and 10 mg/kg. Among the 52 dose-escalation patients, around 19 had hepatocellular carcinoma, around 15 melanoma, 9 renal cell carcinoma and 9 head and neck cancer. A male proportion of 75% to 85% and a mean age of roughly 55 years, ranging from about 20 to 80, were recorded for the dose-escalation cohort. Patients were allowed to have had prior anti-PD-1, anti-PD-L1 or anti-CTLA-4 therapy, and around 37% of the dose-escalation patients had previously received checkpoint inhibitors. Partial responses were achieved by three dose-escalation patients, of whom one had hepatocellular carcinoma and two had cutaneous melanoma. The purpose of peripheral TCRbeta sequencing was to test whether ivuxolimab changed TCR sequence diversity and led to clonal T-cell expansion. The monotherapy dose-escalation portion (N ≈ 50 patients) of the phase I ivuxolimab trial is reported in the paper.

For sequencing of the TCRbeta CDR3 region, genomic DNA was extracted from the sorted cells. The immunoSEQ Assay was used to sequence the TCRbeta CDR3 regions. TCRdb provides this immuneACCESS table in a form limited to in-frame rearrangements. Some clones are lacking; in checked studies, under half of them reflect an unresolved V gene, and why the rest are absent is not known. The sample table contains tens of thousands of clones; only one count was recorded for approximately 86% of them. The ten largest clones represent around a quarter of the sample. Cut back by 7 bases and 4 bases, the V and J ends lie 23 bases apart. The germline V gene supplies CDR1 SQVTM and CDR2 ANQGSEA. Spanning cysteine to phenylalanine, the CDR3 consists of 16 amino acids. CDR3 DNA only is kept here, 48 bases in frame from base 1. The investigation overall reported the following: Low levels of normalized T-cell clonal expansion were also shown by some nonresponding patients. The antigen specificity of the peripheral T cells that underwent clonal expansion was not determined. On average, CD8+ T cells showed more expanded clones than CD4+ T cells after ivuxolimab. At doses of 0.1 to 3.0 mg/kg, clonal expansion of both CD4+ and CD8+ blood T cells was observed from baseline to week 6. In the 0.1-3.0 mg/kg groups, partial responders were among the patients with the lowest normalized peripheral clonal expansion, particularly in CD8+ T cells.

The trial excluded patients who had a history of autoimmune disease or who were on systemic immunosuppression. Peripheral blood for TCR sequencing was collected from all dose cohorts at baseline, on cycle 4 day 1, and on cycle 7 day 1. The samples were taken from a phase I, first-in-human, multicenter, open-label dose-escalation trial of ivuxolimab. The trial enrolled adults with locally advanced or metastatic head and neck squamous cell, hepatocellular, melanoma or renal cell carcinoma. Before TCR sequencing, CD4+ T cells and CD8+ T cells from peripheral blood were sorted into separate populations. As regards this clone: The clone's antigen remains unknown. Base quality data are lacking; no much larger clone is found one base away.

The starting material was CD4+ or CD8+ T cells sorted from blood, obtained in a trial of the OX40 agonist ivuxolimab. The sequence links TRBV29-1 to TRBJ2-1; the D match is possibly TRBD1 or TRBD2, with 5 bases aligned in each. This receptor was obtained from an adult with an advanced solid tumor such as melanoma, head and neck, liver or kidney cancer. In nucleotide form, the sequence is TGCAGCGCCACCGGGACGGACTTCTCCGGATACAATGAGCAGTTCTTC. It specifies CSATGTDFSGYNEQFF.